In its sample, the clone carrying this T cell receptor (beta chain) was seen once. Germline V CDR1 and CDR2: SGHTA, FQGTGA. V lost 4 bases, J lost 4 bases, and 11 bases lay in between. The CDR3 sequence is 13 residues long. Sample time point: pre-treatment baseline. Profiling relied on immunoSEQ multiplex PCR, and the TCRdb table lists in-frame clones only, not all of them. This sample has under 7,000 clones, with 85% to 95% found just once. The source of the sample is a study of blood T cell dynamics during melanoma immunotherapy. The receptor was derived from a human donor with melanoma. The chain carries TRBV7-3 and TRBJ2-7; perhaps D is TRBD1 or TRBD2 (5 bases each). The sample consisted of cell-free DNA from blood, taken from a patient treated with checkpoint blockade. Here the CDR3 reads CASSSGARYEQYF. In DNA, the CDR3 is TGTGCCAGCAGCTCCGGGGCCCGATACGAGCAGTACTTC. Full variable domain (rest looked up from reference TRBV7-3 and TRBJ2-7): GAGVSQTPSNKVTEKGKYVELRCDPISGHTALYWYRQSLGQGPEFLIYFQGTGAADDSGLPNDRFFAVRPEGSVSTLKIQRTERGDSAVYLCASSSGARYEQYFGPGTRLTVT.